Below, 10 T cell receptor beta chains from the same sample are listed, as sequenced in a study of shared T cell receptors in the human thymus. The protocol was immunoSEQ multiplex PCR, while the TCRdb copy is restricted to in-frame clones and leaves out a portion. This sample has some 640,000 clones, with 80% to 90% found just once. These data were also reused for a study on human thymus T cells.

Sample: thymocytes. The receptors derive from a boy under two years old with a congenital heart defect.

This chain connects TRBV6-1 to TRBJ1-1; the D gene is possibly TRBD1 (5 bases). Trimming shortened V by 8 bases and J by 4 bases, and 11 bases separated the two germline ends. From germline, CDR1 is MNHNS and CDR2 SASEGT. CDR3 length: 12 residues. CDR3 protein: CASGQGITEAFF. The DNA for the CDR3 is TGTGCCAGCGGGCAGGGAATCACTGAAGCTTTCTTT.

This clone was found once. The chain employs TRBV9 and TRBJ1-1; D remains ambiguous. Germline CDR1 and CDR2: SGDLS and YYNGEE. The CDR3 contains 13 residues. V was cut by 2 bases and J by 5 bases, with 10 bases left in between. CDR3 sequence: CASSVTVETEAFF. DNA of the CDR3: TGTGCCAGCAGCGTCACAGTAGAGACTGAAGCTTTCTTT.

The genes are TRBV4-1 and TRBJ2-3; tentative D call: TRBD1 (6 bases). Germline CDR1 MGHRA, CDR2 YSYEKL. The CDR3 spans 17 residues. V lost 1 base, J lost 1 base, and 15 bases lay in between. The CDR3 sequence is CASSQGWGPVRTDTQYF. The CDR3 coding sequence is TGCGCCAGCAGCCAAGGATGGGGGCCAGTTCGCACAGATACGCAGTATTTT.

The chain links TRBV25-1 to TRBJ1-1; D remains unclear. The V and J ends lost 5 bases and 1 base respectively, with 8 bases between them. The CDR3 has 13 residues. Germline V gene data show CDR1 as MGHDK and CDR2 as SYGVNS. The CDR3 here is CASSTPGNTEAFF. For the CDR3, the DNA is TGTGCCAGCAGTACCCCCGGGAACACTGAAGCTTTCTTT. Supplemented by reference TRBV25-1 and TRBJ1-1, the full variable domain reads EADIYQTPRYLVIGTGKKITLECSQTMGHDKMYWYQQDPGMELHLIHYSYGVNSTEKGDLSSESTVSRIRTEHFPLTLESARPSHTSQYLCASSTPGNTEAFFGQGTRLTVV.

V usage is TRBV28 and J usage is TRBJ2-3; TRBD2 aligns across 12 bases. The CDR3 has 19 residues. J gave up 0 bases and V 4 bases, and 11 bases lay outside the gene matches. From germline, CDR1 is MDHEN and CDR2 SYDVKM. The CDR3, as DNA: TGTGCCAGCAGTTCCCAGACTAGCGGGGGATACTCTAGCACAGATACGCAGTATTTT. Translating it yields CASSSQTSGGYSSTDTQYF.

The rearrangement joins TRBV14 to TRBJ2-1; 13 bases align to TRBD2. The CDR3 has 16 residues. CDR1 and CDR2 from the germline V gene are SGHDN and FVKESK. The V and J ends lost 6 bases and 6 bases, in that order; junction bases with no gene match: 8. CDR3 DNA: TGTGCCAGCAGACGCACCGGGACTAGCGGGGCCAATGAGCAGTTCTTC. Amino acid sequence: CASRRTGTSGANEQFF.

DNA of the CDR3: TGTGCCAGCAGTTTCTTTCGTCTAGCGGGACGATACGAGCAGTACTTC. This codes for CASSFFRLAGRYEQYF. This sequence joins TRBV28 and TRBJ2-7; 9 positions match TRBD2. Germline V CDR1 and CDR2: MDHEN, SYDVKM. Germline trimming cut 3 bases from V and 4 bases from J; bases unmatched to any gene: 10. CDR3 size: 16 residues.

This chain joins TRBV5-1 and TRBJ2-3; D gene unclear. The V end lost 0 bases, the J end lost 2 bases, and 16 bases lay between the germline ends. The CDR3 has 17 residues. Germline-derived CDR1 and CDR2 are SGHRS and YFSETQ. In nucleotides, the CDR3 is TGCGCCAGCAGCTTGGAAGCGCTCGGTTTTTACACAGATACGCAGTATTTT. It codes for CASSLEALGFYTDTQYF. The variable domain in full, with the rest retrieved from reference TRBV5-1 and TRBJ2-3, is KAGVTQTPRYLIKTRGQQVTLSCSPISGHRSVSWYQQTPGQGLQFLFEYFSETQRNKGNFPGRFSGRQFSNSRSEMNVSTLELGDSALYLCASSLEALGFYTDTQYFGPGTRLTVL.

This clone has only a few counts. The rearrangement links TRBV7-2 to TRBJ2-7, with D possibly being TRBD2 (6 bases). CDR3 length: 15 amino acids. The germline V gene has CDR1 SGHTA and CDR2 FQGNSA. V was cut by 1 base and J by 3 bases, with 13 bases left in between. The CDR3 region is CASSLGEGGGYEQYF. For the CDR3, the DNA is TGTGCCAGCAGCTTAGGTGAGGGAGGAGGCTACGAGCAGTACTTC.

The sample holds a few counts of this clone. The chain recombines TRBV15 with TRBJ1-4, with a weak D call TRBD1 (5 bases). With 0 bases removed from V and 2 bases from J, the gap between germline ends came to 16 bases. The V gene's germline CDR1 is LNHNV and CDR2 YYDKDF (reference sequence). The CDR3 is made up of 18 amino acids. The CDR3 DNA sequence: TGTGCCACCAGCAGAGAACCAGGGATAGAAGAGACTAATGAAAAACTGTTTTTT. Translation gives CATSREPGIEETNEKLFF.